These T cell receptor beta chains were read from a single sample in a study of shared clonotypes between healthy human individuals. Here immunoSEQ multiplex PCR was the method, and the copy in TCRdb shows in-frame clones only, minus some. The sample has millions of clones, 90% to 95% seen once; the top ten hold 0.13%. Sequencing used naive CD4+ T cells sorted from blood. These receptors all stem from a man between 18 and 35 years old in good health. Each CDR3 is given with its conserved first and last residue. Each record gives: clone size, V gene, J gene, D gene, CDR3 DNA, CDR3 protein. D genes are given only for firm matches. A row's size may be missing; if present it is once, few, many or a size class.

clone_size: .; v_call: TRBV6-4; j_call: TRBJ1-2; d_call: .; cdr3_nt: TGTGCCAGCAGGGCCCAGGCACTAGCTACCTATGGCTACACCTTC; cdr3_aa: CASRAQALATYGYTF
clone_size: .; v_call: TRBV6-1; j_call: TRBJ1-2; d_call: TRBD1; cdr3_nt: TGTGCCAGCAGTGAAGCTGGGACAGGCTCTTACGGCTACACCTTC; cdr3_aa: CASSEAGTGSYGYTF
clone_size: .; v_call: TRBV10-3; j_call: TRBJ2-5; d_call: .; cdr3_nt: TGTGCCATCAGTGTAAAGGGGCAAGAGACCCAGTACTTC; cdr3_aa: CAISVKGQETQYF
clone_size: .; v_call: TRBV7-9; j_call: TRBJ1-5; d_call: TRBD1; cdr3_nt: TGTGCCAGCAGCTCCTCAACAGGGGTGACTCAGCCCCAGCATTTT; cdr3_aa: CASSSSTGVTQPQHF
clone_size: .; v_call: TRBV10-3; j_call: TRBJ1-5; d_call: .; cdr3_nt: TGTGCCATCAGTGAGTGGGACTCAAATCAGCCCCAGCATTTT; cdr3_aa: CAISEWDSNQPQHF
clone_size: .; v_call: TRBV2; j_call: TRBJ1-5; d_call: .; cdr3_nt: TGTGCCAGCAACGTCCAGGCTTACCAGCCCCAGCATTTT; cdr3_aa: CASNVQAYQPQHF
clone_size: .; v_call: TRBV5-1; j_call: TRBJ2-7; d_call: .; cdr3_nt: TGCGCCAGCAGCTCCAACTACGAGCAGTACTTC; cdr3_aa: CASSSNYEQYF
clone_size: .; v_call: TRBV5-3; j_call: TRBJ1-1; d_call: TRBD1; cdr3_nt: TGTGCCAGAAGCTTCCACGGAGACATTACAGGGGGGTATACTGAAGCTTTCTTT; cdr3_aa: CARSFHGDITGGYTEAFF
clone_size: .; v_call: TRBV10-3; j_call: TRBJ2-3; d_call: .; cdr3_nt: TGTGCCATCACCTCAGGGCTAGCGACAGATACGCAGTATTTT; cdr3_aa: CAITSGLATDTQYF
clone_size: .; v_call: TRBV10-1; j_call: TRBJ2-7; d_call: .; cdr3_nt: TGCGCCAGCAGTCAAGGGGCAACGGCGGACGAGCAGTACTTC; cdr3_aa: CASSQGATADEQYF
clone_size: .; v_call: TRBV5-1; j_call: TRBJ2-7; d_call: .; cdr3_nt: TGCGCCAGCAGCCCACGGGGAGCGTCCTACGAGCAGTACTTC; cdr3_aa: CASSPRGASYEQYF
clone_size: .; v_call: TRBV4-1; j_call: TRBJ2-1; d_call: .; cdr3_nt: TGCGCCAGCAGCCAACTCGGAGAGATCTCCTACAATGAGCAGTTCTTC; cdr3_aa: CASSQLGEISYNEQFF
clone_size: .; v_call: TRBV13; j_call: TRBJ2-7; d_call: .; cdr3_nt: TGTGCCAGCAGCTTAGGCCCCGACAGCTACGAGCAGTACTTC; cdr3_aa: CASSLGPDSYEQYF
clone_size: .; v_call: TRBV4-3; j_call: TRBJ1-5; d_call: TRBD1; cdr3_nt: TGCGCCAGCAGCCAGGAACAGGGGAACAATCAGCCCCAGCATTTT; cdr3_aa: CASSQEQGNNQPQHF
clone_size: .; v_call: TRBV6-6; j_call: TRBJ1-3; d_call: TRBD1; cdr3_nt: TGTGCCAGCAGGGAGGGACAGGGGCTGTACACCATATATTTT; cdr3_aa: CASREGQGLYTIYF
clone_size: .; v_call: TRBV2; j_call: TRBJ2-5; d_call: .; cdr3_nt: TGTGCCAGCAGTGTCCCGGGCTACCCGTACTTC; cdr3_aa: CASSVPGYPYF
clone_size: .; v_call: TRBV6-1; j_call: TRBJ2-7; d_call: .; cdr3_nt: TGTGCCAGCAGTGACCCCGGCGGGTACTCCTACGAGCAGTACTTC; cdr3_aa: CASSDPGGYSYEQYF
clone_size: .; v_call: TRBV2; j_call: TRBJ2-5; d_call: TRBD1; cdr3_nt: TGTGCCAGCAGTCCACAGGGGCCCCAAGAGACCCAGTACTTC; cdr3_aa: CASSPQGPQETQYF
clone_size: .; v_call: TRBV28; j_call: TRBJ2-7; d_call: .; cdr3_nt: TGTGCCAGCAGTTCCGCAGGGGGGAACTCCTACGAGCAGTACTTC; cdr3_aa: CASSSAGGNSYEQYF
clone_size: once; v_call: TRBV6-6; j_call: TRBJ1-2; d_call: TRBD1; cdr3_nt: TGTGCCAGCACCACAACAGGGGGCACAGGTGGCTACACCTTC; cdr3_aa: CASTTTGGTGGYTF
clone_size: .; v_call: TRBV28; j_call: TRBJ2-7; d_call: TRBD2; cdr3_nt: TGTGCCAGCAGTCCCTCCGGGACCCTTTTAGCGGGGGGGCCGGACTTC; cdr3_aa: CASSPSGTLLAGGPDF
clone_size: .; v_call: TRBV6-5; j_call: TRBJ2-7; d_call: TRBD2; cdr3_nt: TGTGCCAGCAGGGGACTAGCGGGAGGGTTAGGCGAGCAGTACTTC; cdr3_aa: CASRGLAGGLGEQYF
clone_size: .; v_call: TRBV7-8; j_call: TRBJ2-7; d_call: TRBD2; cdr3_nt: TGTGCCAGCAGTTTAGCCGGGACTAGCGTCTCCTACGAGCAGTACTTC; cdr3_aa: CASSLAGTSVSYEQYF
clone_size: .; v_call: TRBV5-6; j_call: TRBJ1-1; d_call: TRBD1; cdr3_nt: TGTGCCAGCAGCCGGACAGGGTGGCCTGAAGCTTTCTTT; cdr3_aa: CASSRTGWPEAFF